These 23 T cell receptor beta chains were sequenced from one sample in a study of cytomegalovirus exposure and HLA in healthy donors. This PCR relied on a set of 60 Vbeta primers and 13 Jbeta primers. Clones were sequenced by immunoSEQ multiplex PCR, and TCRdb holds only the in-frame ones, with some missing. The table includes about 150,000 clones, around 75% detected once. The specimen sequenced was PBMCs. These TCRs come from a man between 40 and 49 years old in good health and CMV-seronegative.

The CDR3 spells CAWSRQDPNEKLFF. The CDR3 DNA sequence: TGTGCCTGGAGTCGACAGGATCCTAATGAAAAACTGTTTTTT. This sequence joins TRBV30 and TRBJ1-4; D perhaps matches TRBD1 (6 bases). The V end lost 2 bases, the J end lost 3 bases, and 10 bases lay between the germline ends. The germline gives CDR1 GTSNPN, CDR2 SVGIG (reference sequence). The CDR3 is 14 amino acids.

V gene TRBV28 combines with J gene TRBJ1-1; TRBD1 matches at 9 bases. The CDR3 is 14 residues long. The trim removed 5 bases at V and 7 bases at J, leaving 8 bases unmatched. Germline V gives CDR1 MDHEN, CDR2 SYDVKM. In DNA, the CDR3 is TGTGCCAGCAGTGACCGGGACAGGGCTAGTGAAGCTTTCTTT. Encoded protein: CASSDRDRASEAFF.

This clone was counted a single time. The CDR3 reads CSGAGGSYGYTF. The CDR3 DNA sequence: TGCAGCGGGGCGGGAGGCAGCTATGGCTACACCTTC. The chain uses TRBV29-1 and TRBJ1-2; no firm D call. Germline assignment: CDR1 SQVTM and CDR2 ANQGSEA. This CDR3 has 12 amino acids. The ends were cut back, 7 bases at V and 4 bases at J, with 13 bases in the middle.

The V and J genes are TRBV7-7 and TRBJ1-1; 7 bases fit TRBD1. The CDR3 spans 14 residues. J lost 1 base, V lost 5 bases, and 4 bases had no gene match. The germline V gene encodes CDR1 SSHAT and CDR2 FNYEAQ (reference sequence). The CDR3 here is CASSQGERNTEAFF. The CDR3 DNA is TGTGCCAGCAGCCAGGGGGAACGGAACACTGAAGCTTTCTTT.

V is TRBV6-1 and J is TRBJ2-7; 7 bases line up with TRBD1. J lost 7 bases, V lost 3 bases, and 6 bases had no gene match. Germline CDR1 reads MNHNS; CDR2 reads SASEGT. The CDR3 has 13 amino acids. The CDR3: CASSDTGAREQYF. CDR3 DNA: TGTGCCAGCAGTGATACAGGGGCGAGGGAGCAGTACTTC.

This chain connects TRBV6-5 to TRBJ2-1, with 8 bases aligning to TRBD2. CDR1 and CDR2 (germline): MNHEY, SVGAGI. The CDR3 is made up of 15 amino acids. Trimming took 3 bases from V and 0 from J; bases not matched to a gene: 1. The CDR3 DNA sequence: TGTGCCAGCAGTTATAGCGGGGTCTCCTACAATGAGCAGTTCTTC. It yields the protein CASSYSGVSYNEQFF.

This chain links TRBV6-1 with TRBJ2-7; D is perhaps TRBD2 (6 bases). The CDR3 is 14 residues long. Germline lookup yields CDR1 MNHNS and CDR2 SASEGT. V dropped 7 bases and J dropped 2 bases, with 15 bases sitting between them. The CDR3 region is CASTPRGLTYEQYF. CDR3 nucleotides: TGTGCCAGCACCCCCCGGGGGTTGACCTACGAGCAGTACTTC.

The chain joins TRBV29-1 to TRBJ1-2; 9 bases map to TRBD1. This CDR3 is 15 amino acids long. V lost 7 bases, J lost 2 bases, and 11 bases stayed unmatched. Germline CDR1 reads SQVTM; CDR2 reads ANQGSEA. The CDR3 is CSAEGTGGYNYGYTF. CDR3 sequence (DNA): TGCAGCGCCGAAGGTACAGGGGGCTACAACTATGGCTACACCTTC. The full variable domain, in which reference TRBV29-1 and TRBJ1-2 provide the parts outside the CDR3, is SAVISQKPSRDICQRGTSLTIQCQVDSQVTMMFWYRQQPGQSLTLIATANQGSEATYESGFVIDKFPISRPNLTFSTLTVSNMSPEDSSIYLCSAEGTGGYNYGYTFGSGTRLTVV.

The J gene is TRBJ1-1, the V gene TRBV6-5, with TRBD1 matching 8 bases. From germline, CDR1 is MNHEY and CDR2 SVGAGI. The CDR3 is 14 residues long. The V and J ends lost 4 bases and 3 bases, in that order; junction bases with no gene match: 4. The CDR3 DNA reads TGTGCCAGCAGTTTTCAGGGGGCCCACACTGAAGCTTTCTTT. Amino acids: CASSFQGAHTEAFF.

The chain has TRBV4-3 and TRBJ2-7; tentatively, D is TRBD1 (6 bases). The germline gives CDR1 LGHNA, CDR2 YSLEER. Trimming stripped 0 bases from V and 3 bases from J, with 12 bases between. The CDR3 runs 15 residues. The DNA for the CDR3 is TGCGCCAGCAGCCAAGATCCCCTGGACAGCTACGAGCAGTACTTC. This sequence encodes CASSQDPLDSYEQYF.

This clone turned up a few times. The chain has TRBV28 and TRBJ2-7; tentatively, D is TRBD2 (6 bases). CDR3 size: 14 residues. V was clipped by 6 bases and J by 0 bases, with 12 bases between them. CDR1 and CDR2 (germline): MDHEN, SYDVKM. CDR3 DNA: TGTGCCAGCAGAATGGGAGGCTTCTCCTACGAGCAGTACTTC. Its protein product is CASRMGGFSYEQYF.

This clone was detected once. This sequence joins TRBV11-1 and TRBJ2-7, with a possible D match to TRBD2 (5 bases). Per the germline V gene, CDR1 is SGHAT and CDR2 is FQDESV (reference sequence). V lost 5 bases and J lost 4, with 12 bases in between. This CDR3 spans 13 amino acids. The CDR3 sequence: CASSPRASYEQYF. CDR3 nucleotide sequence: TGTGCCAGCAGCCCGAGGGCGAGTTACGAGCAGTACTTC.

This sequence joins TRBV5-4 and TRBJ2-3, with 8 bases identical to TRBD2. The CDR3 has 16 amino acids. Germline CDR1 reads SGHNT; CDR2 reads YYREEE (reference sequence). V trimming: 4 bases; J trimming: 4 bases; junction bases outside the gene matches: 11. The CDR3 protein is CASSAPGGWNADTQYF. The CDR3 DNA reads TGTGCCAGCAGCGCGCCGGGGGGGTGGAACGCAGATACGCAGTATTTT.

The genes are TRBV18 and TRBJ2-1; tentative D call: TRBD2 (6 bases). Germline V gene lookup returns CDR1 KGHSH and CDR2 LQKENI. The CDR3 contains 19 residues. The V end was cut by 3 bases, the J end by 0 bases, with 21 bases between. CDR3 nucleotide sequence: TGTGCCAGCTCACCGAGCTCCGCGGGACTTACCTTCTCCTACAATGAGCAGTTCTTC. Translating gives CASSPSSAGLTFSYNEQFF.

The chain employs TRBV2 and TRBJ2-7; 8 nucleotides line up with TRBD1. Losses at the gene ends were 8 bases for V and 3 bases for J; bases not matched to a gene: 15. In germline, CDR1 is SNHLY, CDR2 FYNNEI. CDR3 size: 16 residues. CDR3 region: CASEDSGQGKNYEQYF. CDR3 nucleotides: TGTGCCAGCGAAGATTCCGGACAGGGTAAGAACTACGAGCAGTACTTC.

The chain has TRBV29-1 and TRBJ1-1, with D perhaps matching TRBD1 (5 bases). Germline V gene data show CDR1 as SQVTM and CDR2 as ANQGSEA. The CDR3 is 13 amino acids. V was pared by 6 bases and J by 0 bases, with 11 bases between. The CDR3 protein is CSVVRAMNTEAFF. CDR3 DNA sequence: TGCAGCGTAGTCAGGGCGATGAACACTGAAGCTTTCTTT.

The sample holds many counts of this clone. The chain is built from TRBV7-3 and TRBJ1-1; TRBD1 aligns across 8 bases. Germline CDR1 SGHTA, CDR2 FQGTGA. The junction had 6 bases not matched to a gene; V was cut back by 1 base and J by 5 bases. The CDR3 length is 15 residues. The CDR3 nucleotides are TGTGCCAGCAGCTTAAACCCCAGGGGGCAGACTGAAGCTTTCTTT. It specifies CASSLNPRGQTEAFF.

The J gene is TRBJ2-7, the V gene TRBV28; TRBD1 might be the D (5 bases). CDR1 and CDR2 from the germline V gene are MDHEN and SYDVKM. The CDR3 has 15 residues. Trimming took off 2 bases at V and 0 bases at J, with 11 bases between the two ends. CDR3 sequence reads: CASSLSRAPSYEQYF. CDR3 nucleotide sequence: TGTGCCAGCAGTTTAAGCAGGGCTCCCTCCTACGAGCAGTACTTC.

V is TRBV7-2 and J is TRBJ2-3; 9 nucleotides line up with TRBD2. The CDR3 sequence is 18 residues long. V was pared by 1 base and J by 4 bases, with 12 bases of the junction left unmatched. The germline V gene encodes CDR1 SGHTA and CDR2 FQGNSA. This CDR3 reads CASSLGLSSGTGPDTQYF. The CDR3 coding sequence is TGTGCCAGCAGCTTAGGGTTGTCTAGCGGGACCGGGCCAGATACGCAGTATTTT.

The table lists this clone with a few counts. The rearrangement links TRBV4-3 to TRBJ2-1; possible D gene TRBD2, 5 bases. The CDR3 consists of 15 residues. With 1 base removed from V and 2 bases from J, the gap between germline ends came to 9 bases. Germline values: CDR1 LGHNA, CDR2 YSLEER. CDR3 residues: CASSQGSSTYNEQFF. As DNA, the CDR3 is TGCGCCAGCAGCCAAGGTTCTAGCACCTACAATGAGCAGTTCTTC.

The chain carries TRBV19 and TRBJ2-5, with TRBD2 matching 10 bases. The CDR3 length is 17 residues. With V trimmed by 2 bases and J by 5 bases, 11 bases remained unmatched. The germline CDR1 and CDR2 sequences are LNHDA and SQIVND (reference sequence). CDR3 in DNA: TGTGCCAGTAGTATACGGTTAGCGGGAGGAATCGGTGAGACCCAGTACTTC. Protein product: CASSIRLAGGIGETQYF.

Relative to its sample, this clone is medium-sized. The chain joins TRBV4-3 to TRBJ2-6; the D gene is possibly TRBD2 (6 bases). The germline gives CDR1 LGHNA, CDR2 YSLEER. Trimming stripped 0 bases from V and 0 bases from J, with 6 bases between. The CDR3 is made up of 16 amino acids. As DNA, the CDR3 is TGCGCCAGCAGCCAAGAAGCGGGCTCTGGGGCCAACGTCCTGACTTTC. Translated: CASSQEAGSGANVLTF.

The chain couples TRBV25-1 to TRBJ1-2, with 7 nucleotides matching TRBD1. In germline, CDR1 is MGHDK, CDR2 SYGVNS. This CDR3 has 15 amino acids. Trimming cost V 4 bases and J 6 bases; bases outside gene matches: 11. CDR3: CASSAPDRESDGYTF. As DNA, the CDR3 is TGTGCCAGCAGTGCCCCAGACAGGGAATCAGATGGCTACACCTTC.